This T cell receptor beta chain stems from a study of blood T cell repertoires in COVID-19. Data came from immunoSEQ multiplex PCR; TCRdb stores just in-frame clones and leaves some out. There are approximately 260,000 clones in the sample; around 90% occur only once, and less than 2.5% lies in the top ten. CDR1 and CDR2 (germline): MNHEY, SVGAGI. This CDR3 has 16 amino acids. The germline V and J ends were trimmed by 4 bases and 0 bases, with 16 bases remaining between them. The sequence derives from a man in his fifties or sixties with acute or convalescent COVID-19. The rearrangement links TRBV6-5 to TRBJ2-7, with TRBD2 as a possible D gene (6 bases). The specimen was peripheral blood. In DNA, the CDR3 is TGTGCCAGCAGTTTTAAGCCGGGACTCCGCTCCTACGAGCAGTACTTC. Amino acid sequence: CASSFKPGLRSYEQYF.